The 18 T cell receptor beta chains given below trace back to one sample, sequenced in a study of blood T cell repertoires in COVID-19. Repertoires were generated with immunoSEQ multiplex PCR, while TCRdb's copy carries only in-frame clones and drops some. Of approximately 210,000 clones listed, less than 85% are singletons. Material: peripheral blood. These receptors all stem from a woman aged 80 or over with acute or convalescent COVID-19.

The chain recombines TRBV11-2 with TRBJ1-1; TRBD1 aligns across 10 bases. Losses at the gene ends were 2 bases for V and 4 bases for J; bases not matched to a gene: 4. The CDR3 contains 15 residues. Germline values: CDR1 SGHAT, CDR2 FQNNGV. The CDR3 here is CASSLRQGAVTEAFF. In nucleotides, the CDR3 is TGTGCCAGCAGCTTAAGACAGGGGGCAGTCACTGAAGCTTTCTTT. Using reference TRBV11-2 and TRBJ1-1 for the parts outside the CDR3, the full variable domain is EAGVAQSPRYKIIEKRQSVAFWCNPISGHATLYWYQQILGQGPKLLIQFQNNGVVDDSQLPKDRFSAERLKGVDSTLKIQPAKLEDSAVYLCASSLRQGAVTEAFFGQGTRLTVV.

This clone was detected once. The chain joins TRBV24-1 to TRBJ1-2; D might be TRBD1 (6 bases). This CDR3 region has 11 residues. The germline V and J ends were trimmed by 10 bases and 6 bases, with 11 bases remaining between them. Germline V CDR1 and CDR2: KGHDR, SFDVKD. CDR3 nucleotides: TGTGCCACTGCAGGGGACAATGGCTACACCTTC. Protein product: CATAGDNGYTF.

This chain uses TRBV7-2 with TRBJ2-3; 9 bases align to TRBD2. The CDR3 is made up of 15 amino acids. Trimming at V came to 1 base and at J to 1 base, leaving 0 bases not matched to a gene. Germline V CDR1 and CDR2: SGHTA, FQGNSA. The CDR3 reads CASSLGGGGTDTQYF. Written as DNA, the CDR3 is TGTGCCAGCAGCTTAGGCGGGGGGGGCACAGATACGCAGTATTTT.

The chain uses TRBV19 and TRBJ1-1; D may be TRBD1 (6 bases). The CDR3 contains 13 residues. CDR1 LNHDA and CDR2 SQIVND come from the germline V gene (reference sequence). V was trimmed by 5 bases and J by 1 base, leaving 8 bases between them. In DNA form, the CDR3 reads TGTGCCAGTAGTGGGGACAAGAACACTGAAGCTTTCTTT. Translating gives CASSGDKNTEAFF.

This clone was observed a few times. This chain's CDR3 is CATSSVGGSNQPQHF. CDR3 sequence (DNA): TGTGCCACCAGCAGTGTGGGGGGGAGCAATCAGCCCCAGCATTTT. The rearrangement uses TRBV15 and TRBJ1-5; D possibly corresponds to TRBD1 (5 bases). Trimming left V 3 bases short and J 1 base short, with 10 bases between. Germline-derived CDR1 and CDR2 are LNHNV and YYDKDF (reference sequence). CDR3 length: 15 amino acids.

This sequence joins TRBV6-1 and TRBJ1-1, with D possibly TRBD1 on 5 matching bases. Between the trimmed V and J ends, which lost 2 bases and 1 base, there was a span of 8 bases. The germline V gene encodes CDR1 MNHNS and CDR2 SASEGT. The CDR3 is 14 amino acids. The DNA for the CDR3 is TGTGCCAGCAGTGAAAACGACAGGAACACTGAAGCTTTCTTT. It encodes CASSENDRNTEAFF.

This clone has more than one count but fewer than ten. V and J are TRBV15 and TRBJ1-4; D ambiguous. The V end was cut by 1 base, the J end by 5 bases, with 8 bases between. The CDR3 has 14 residues. Germline V gives CDR1 LNHNV, CDR2 YYDKDF (reference sequence). In DNA, the CDR3 is TGTGCCACCAGCAGAGTCGAGGAGAATGAAAAACTGTTTTTT. It specifies CATSRVEENEKLFF.

The V call is TRBV28, the J call TRBJ2-5; 10 bases are shared with TRBD1. Trimming at V came to 5 bases and at J to 4 bases, leaving 7 bases not matched to a gene. The CDR3 runs 15 residues. The germline CDR1 and CDR2 sequences are MDHEN and SYDVKM. The CDR3: CASSRYRDRGETQYF. DNA of the CDR3: TGTGCCAGCAGTCGCTACCGGGACAGGGGAGAGACCCAGTACTTC.

With regard to this clone: The sample has other DNA sequences that encode this CDR3 too. The V call is TRBV7-9, the J call TRBJ1-6, with 10 bases matching TRBD1. Germline CDR1 is SEHNR and CDR2 is FQNEAQ (reference sequence). The CDR3 is made up of 15 amino acids. V shed 3 bases, J shed 7 bases, and the junction held 3 bases outside the gene matches. CDR3 sequence reads: CASSLTGGGNSPLHF. The CDR3 bases are TGTGCCAGCAGCTTGACAGGGGGCGGGAATTCACCCCTCCACTTT.

This clone was detected only once. The chain uses TRBV3-1 (or the pseudogene TRBV3-2) and TRBJ1-5, with a tentative D call TRBD1 (5 bases). Germline assignment: CDR1 LGHDT and CDR2 YNNKEL (reference sequence). V shed 1 base and J shed 9 bases, with 16 bases lying between them. The CDR3 has 15 residues. This CDR3 is CASSQGRWTGGPQHF. The CDR3 region has the DNA TGTGCCAGCAGCCAAGGAAGATGGACGGGGGGGCCCCAGCATTTT.

The V gene is TRBV27, the J gene TRBJ2-7; TRBD1 is a possible D gene (6 bases). The germline V gene has CDR1 MNHEY and CDR2 SMNVEV (reference sequence). The V and J ends lost 7 bases and 6 bases respectively, with 19 bases between them. The CDR3 covers 14 residues. CDR3 protein: CASKTQGLLGEQYF. DNA of the CDR3: TGTGCCAGCAAAACACAGGGCTTGTTGGGCGAGCAGTACTTC.

The V gene is TRBV6-6, the J gene TRBJ2-3, with a weak D call TRBD1 (6 bases). Looked up from germline, CDR1 is MNHNY and CDR2 is SVGAGI (reference sequence). V was cut by 4 bases and J by 0 bases, with 11 bases left in between. The CDR3 runs to 15 residues. The CDR3 reads CASSWTAPSTDTQYF. The DNA of the CDR3 is TGTGCCAGCAGTTGGACAGCCCCTAGCACAGATACGCAGTATTTT.

The chain employs TRBV28 and TRBJ1-5; unclear D gene. V was clipped by 7 bases and J by 3 bases, with 13 bases between them. The CDR3 runs to 14 residues. The germline CDR1 and CDR2 sequences are MDHEN and SYDVKM. The CDR3 loop reads CASIPPGSNQPQHF. The CDR3 nucleotides are TGTGCCAGCATCCCCCCCGGGTCCAATCAGCCCCAGCATTTT.

The chain carries TRBV6-6 and TRBJ2-5; D is uncertain. Between the trimmed V and J ends, which lost 1 base and 7 bases, there was a span of 13 bases. CDR1 MNHNY and CDR2 SVGAGI come from the germline V gene (reference sequence). The CDR3 sequence is 14 residues long. The CDR3 sequence is CASSYLSGPGTQYF. The CDR3 DNA follows: TGTGCCAGCAGTTACTTGTCAGGTCCAGGGACCCAGTACTTC.

The chain couples TRBV19 to TRBJ2-3; 15 nucleotides align to TRBD2. The J segment lost 2 bases and the V segment lost 5 bases, leaving 8 bases of the junction unmatched. This CDR3 region has 18 residues. Germline CDR1 and CDR2: LNHDA and SQIVND (reference sequence). Here the CDR3 reads CASSLGLAGGPNTDTQYF. The CDR3 nucleotides read TGTGCCAGTAGTCTAGGACTAGCGGGGGGGCCGAACACAGATACGCAGTATTTT.

The rearrangement links TRBV6-5 to TRBJ2-7, with D uncertain. CDR1 is MNHEY, CDR2 SVGAGI, per germline. V was trimmed by 6 bases and J by 6 bases, leaving 6 bases between them. The CDR3 covers 10 residues. The CDR3 DNA is TGTGCCAGCAGGGAGCTCGAGCAGTACTTC. Protein sequence: CASRELEQYF.

The chain couples TRBV9 to TRBJ1-6, with 10 positions matching TRBD1. The junction had 8 bases not matched to a gene; V was cut back by 7 bases and J by 4 bases. CDR1 is SGDLS and CDR2 is YYNGEE in the germline V gene. This CDR3 region has 16 residues. CDR3 sequence: CASSSGTGEYNSPLHF. The CDR3 DNA sequence: TGTGCCAGCTCCTCAGGGACAGGGGAATATAATTCACCCCTCCACTTT.

The V call is TRBV6-6, the J call TRBJ1-6; 8 bases fit TRBD1. Trimming at V came to 5 bases and at J to 2 bases, leaving 8 bases not matched to a gene. This CDR3 has 17 amino acids. Germline CDR1 MNHNY, CDR2 SVGAGI (reference sequence). DNA of the CDR3: TGTGCCAGCAGTCCGGACAGGGTAGGCGCCTATAATTCACCCCTCCACTTT. Amino acids: CASSPDRVGAYNSPLHF.